This T cell receptor (beta chain) was sequenced in a study of blood T cell repertoires in COVID-19. The overall study: From the United States, Italy and Spain came samples of acute and convalescent COVID-19. PBMCs, B-cell-depleted T cells, or T cells provided the cDNA or gDNA that made up the material.

V lost 3 bases, J lost 4 bases, and 8 bases stayed unmatched. The germline gives CDR1 SGDLS, CDR2 YYNGEE. CDR3 length: 16 amino acids. As handled by the study authors: Estimated nucleated cell counts came from reference gene primer amplification. Clones were sequenced by immunoSEQ multiplex PCR, and TCRdb holds only the in-frame ones, with some missing. That table supplies the V and J calls and clone size; D and trimming were determined from the DNA. The sample lists approximately 210,000 clones, approximately 91% seen once, with 4% to 5.5% in the top ten. The rearrangement uses TRBV9 and TRBJ1-5; TRBD1 matches 9 bases. The sequence was obtained from a woman between 40 and 50 years old with acute or convalescent COVID-19. The sample consisted of peripheral blood. The CDR3 spells CASSGDRVKSNQPQHF. CDR3 nucleotides: TGTGCCAGCAGCGGGGACAGGGTAAAAAGTAATCAGCCCCAGCATTTT.